This T cell receptor (beta chain) appears in the sequencing data of a study of blood T cells in healthy people across ages. Whole-study results and caveats: Per-million-T-cell TCR beta diversity fell roughly linearly with age.

This clonotype occurred many times. Its antigen is still unknown. Using a J-beta primer mix together with a sample-barcoded 5' primer, a second PCR was run for roughly 6 to 11 cycles. TCRdb recomputed calls from the 5' RACE reads with MiXCR, one row per CDR3 protein. Of approximately 1.5 million distinct CDR3 sequences in the sample, almost 35% were seen once. Germline lookup yields CDR1 MGHRA and CDR2 YSYEKL. The length of the CDR3 is 14 residues. Trimming shortened V by 8 bases and J by 0 bases, and 12 bases separated the two germline ends. The chain carries TRBV4-1 and TRBJ2-3; D is uncertain. Sequencing input: blood. This clonotype originated in a woman aged 25 to 39 in good health. CDR3 sequence: CASALMTSTDTQYF. CDR3 sequence (DNA): TGCGCCAGCGCCCTCATGACTAGCACAGATACGCAGTATTTT.